These 17 T cell receptor beta chains came from one sample sequenced in a study of cytomegalovirus exposure and HLA in healthy donors. The PCR ran on 60 Vbeta and 13 Jbeta primers. Profiled with immunoSEQ multiplex PCR; TCRdb holds only in-frame clones, not every one. Among 130,000 to 150,000 clones listed, about 84% were seen once. The material sequenced was PBMCs. The receptor source for this set is a woman younger than 30 in good health and CMV-seropositive.

The rearrangement joins TRBV25-1 to TRBJ1-6; D gene ambiguous. Trimming removed 3 bases from V and 6 bases from J, with 12 bases in between. The CDR3 loop spans 15 amino acids. Germline V CDR1 and CDR2: MGHDK, SYGVNS. For the CDR3, the DNA is TGTGCCAGCAGTGAGTTGGGCGCGGGTAATTCACCCCTCCACTTT. Amino acids: CASSELGAGNSPLHF.

The CDR3 DNA reads as TGCGCCAGCAGCCAAGGACAGGCCGCGACAGCTAACTATGGCTACACCTTC. Translation gives CASSQGQAATANYGYTF. The chain joins TRBV4-1 to TRBJ1-2; D is perhaps TRBD1 (6 bases). Germline lookup yields CDR1 MGHRA and CDR2 YSYEKL. V lost 1 base and J 0 bases, leaving 15 bases between the germline ends. The CDR3 is made up of 17 amino acids.

V is TRBV23-1 and J is TRBJ2-1, with 10 positions matching TRBD2. TRBV23-1 is an ORF, and what it does is uncertain. The CDR3 sequence is 16 residues long. V dropped 6 bases and J dropped 8; count of bases not matched to a gene: 13. This CDR3 is CASRGGERGGTDEQFF. CDR3 coding DNA: TGCGCCAGCAGGGGGGGAGAGCGGGGGGGCACTGATGAGCAGTTCTTC.

This sequence joins TRBV30 and TRBJ1-1, with D uncertain. Germline V gene data show CDR1 as GTSNPN and CDR2 as SVGIG (reference sequence). The CDR3 length is 11 residues. Trimming took 5 bases from V and 1 from J, leaving 5 bases between them. As DNA, the CDR3 is TGTGCCTGGGGCTGGAACACTGAAGCTTTCTTT. This translates into CAWGWNTEAFF.

The chain uses TRBV5-8 and TRBJ2-2; D call uncertain. This CDR3 comprises 14 residues. Trimming shortened V by 7 bases and J by 2 bases, and 12 bases separated the two germline ends. Germline V gene data show CDR1 as SGHTS and CDR2 as YDEGEE. CDR3 coding DNA: TGTGCCAGCCGCGCACGTCTAAACACCGGGGAGCTGTTTTTT. Translation gives CASRARLNTGELFF.

A remark on this clone: Compared with germline, one end of the junction differs, possibly owing to a read error. The sample holds other DNA sequences that translate to the same CDR3. The chain uses TRBV5-1 and TRBJ1-2; D gene uncertain. The CDR3 is 15 amino acids. Germline values: CDR1 SGHRS, CDR2 YFSETQ. The CDR3: CASSLDITVPYGYTF. CDR3 sequence (DNA): TGCGCCAGCAGCTTGGACATAACAGTTCCCTATGGCTACACCTTT.

The V gene is TRBV28, the J gene TRBJ1-1; a possible D gene is TRBD1 (5 bases). Germline V gene lookup returns CDR1 MDHEN and CDR2 SYDVKM. The CDR3 runs to 15 residues. V shed 8 bases and J shed 5 bases, with 21 bases lying between them. The CDR3 here is CASRRGEGRGTEAFF. The DNA of the CDR3 is TGTGCCAGCCGCCGGGGGGAAGGTCGAGGGACTGAAGCTTTCTTT.

This sequence joins TRBV27 and TRBJ2-7; 9 nucleotides match TRBD1. CDR1 is MNHEY, CDR2 SMNVEV, per germline (reference sequence). After removal of 4 bases from V and 0 bases from J, the junction contained 4 bases not matched to a gene. The CDR3 has 15 amino acids. The CDR3 DNA is TGTGCCAGCAGTTCCTGGACAGGGGTCTCCTACGAGCAGTACTTC. Its translation: CASSSWTGVSYEQYF.

V usage is TRBV10-3 and J usage is TRBJ1-1; D unclear. The CDR3 runs 13 residues. CDR1 is ENHRY and CDR2 is SYGVKD in the germline V gene. Trimming cost V 0 bases and J 4 bases, with 6 bases left between them. The CDR3 DNA reads as TGTGCCATCAGTGAGTCGAGGGCCACTGAAGCTTTCTTT. This gives the protein CAISESRATEAFF.

The gene calls are TRBV7-2 and TRBJ1-2, with D possibly TRBD1 on 6 matching bases. The CDR3 runs to 15 residues. The ends were cut back, 3 bases at V and 1 base at J, with 12 bases in the middle. Per germline, CDR1 SGHTA and CDR2 FQGNSA. The CDR3 is CASSFPRGLNYGYTF. The DNA for the CDR3 is TGTGCCAGCAGCTTCCCCAGGGGCCTTAACTATGGCTACACCTTC.

The chain uses TRBV5-1 and TRBJ2-3; D gene unclear. The germline V gene encodes CDR1 SGHRS and CDR2 YFSETQ. V was shortened by 1 base and J by 1 base, with 10 bases between the two germline ends. The CDR3 is 15 residues long. The CDR3 DNA reads as TGCGCCAGCAGCTTGTCCAACAGAGGCACAGATACGCAGTATTTT. Its translation: CASSLSNRGTDTQYF.

This chain joins TRBV2 and TRBJ2-5, with TRBD2 as a possible D gene (5 bases). This CDR3 spans 11 amino acids. Trimming removed 4 bases from V and 5 bases from J, with 5 bases in between. CDR1 SNHLY and CDR2 FYNNEI come from the germline V gene. The CDR3 loop is CASSGEETQYF. CDR3 bases: TGTGCCAGCAGTGGGGAGGAGACCCAGTACTTC. Drawing the rest from reference TRBV2 and TRBJ2-5, the complete variable domain is EPEVTQTPSHQVTQMGQEVILRCVPISNHLYFYWYRQILGQKVEFLVSFYNNEISEKSEIFDDQFSVERPDGSNFTLKIRSTKLEDSAMYFCASSGEETQYFGPGTRLLVL.

The V call is TRBV4-1, the J call TRBJ1-5; 8 positions match TRBD1. V lost 5 bases to trimming and J lost 4 bases; unmatched junction nucleotides: 4. This CDR3 comprises 14 residues. In germline, CDR1 is MGHRA, CDR2 YSYEKL. CDR3 protein: CASSRQGRNQPQHF. In nucleotides, the CDR3 is TGCGCCAGCAGCAGACAGGGGAGGAATCAGCCCCAGCATTTT.

The chain uses TRBV5-1 and TRBJ2-1; 11 bases are a match to TRBD1. The junction had 8 bases not matched to a gene; V was cut back by 1 base and J by 8 bases. This CDR3 has 16 amino acids. CDR1 is SGHRS and CDR2 is YFSETQ in the germline V gene. CDR3 residues: CASSLRTGGSKDEQFF. CDR3 nucleotides: TGCGCCAGCAGCTTGCGGACAGGGGGCTCAAAAGATGAGCAGTTCTTC.

V gene TRBV4-1 combines with J gene TRBJ2-3; 8 nucleotides agree with TRBD2. CDR3 length: 16 residues. With 0 bases clipped from V and 4 bases from J, the junction kept 6 bases outside the gene matches. The V gene's germline CDR1 is MGHRA and CDR2 YSYEKL. The CDR3 coding sequence is TGCGCCAGCAGCCAAGAAAGCGGGGGATGGCCAGATACGCAGTATTTT. This gives the protein CASSQESGGWPDTQYF.

The table lists this clone with a few counts. The chain uses TRBV4-3 and TRBJ1-1; D is possibly TRBD1 (5 bases). Germline V gene lookup returns CDR1 LGHNA and CDR2 YSLEER. The CDR3 extends over 15 amino acids. With 1 base removed from V and 1 base from J, the gap between germline ends came to 10 bases. For the CDR3, the DNA is TGCGCCAGCAGCCAAGCTACAGGTTCGAACACTGAAGCTTTCTTT. Protein sequence: CASSQATGSNTEAFF.

This clone came up a few times. This chain links TRBV19 with TRBJ1-3; D is unresolved. Germline V gene sequence: CDR1 LNHDA, CDR2 SQIVND (reference sequence). Trimming shortened V by 6 bases and J by 0 bases, and 9 bases separated the two germline ends. This CDR3 is built from 14 residues. CDR3 in DNA: TGTGCCAGTAGGGCCCGCGGCTCTGGAAACACCATATATTTT. Its translation: CASRARGSGNTIYF.